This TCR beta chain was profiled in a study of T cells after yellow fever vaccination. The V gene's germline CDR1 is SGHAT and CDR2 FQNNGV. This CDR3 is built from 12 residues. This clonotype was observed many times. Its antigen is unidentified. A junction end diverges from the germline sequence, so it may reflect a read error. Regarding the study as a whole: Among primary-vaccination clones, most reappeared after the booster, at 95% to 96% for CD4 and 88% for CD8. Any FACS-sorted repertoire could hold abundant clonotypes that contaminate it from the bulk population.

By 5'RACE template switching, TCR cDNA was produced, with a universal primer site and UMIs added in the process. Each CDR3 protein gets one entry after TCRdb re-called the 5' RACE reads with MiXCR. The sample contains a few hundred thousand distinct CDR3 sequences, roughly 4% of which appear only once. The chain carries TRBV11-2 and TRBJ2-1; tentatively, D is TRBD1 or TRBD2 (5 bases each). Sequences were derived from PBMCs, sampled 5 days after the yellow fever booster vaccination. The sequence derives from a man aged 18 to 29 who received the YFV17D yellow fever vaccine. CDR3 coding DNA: TGTGCCAGCAGCTTAGATTCCAGGGTCCGGGACTTC. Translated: CASSLDSRVRDF.